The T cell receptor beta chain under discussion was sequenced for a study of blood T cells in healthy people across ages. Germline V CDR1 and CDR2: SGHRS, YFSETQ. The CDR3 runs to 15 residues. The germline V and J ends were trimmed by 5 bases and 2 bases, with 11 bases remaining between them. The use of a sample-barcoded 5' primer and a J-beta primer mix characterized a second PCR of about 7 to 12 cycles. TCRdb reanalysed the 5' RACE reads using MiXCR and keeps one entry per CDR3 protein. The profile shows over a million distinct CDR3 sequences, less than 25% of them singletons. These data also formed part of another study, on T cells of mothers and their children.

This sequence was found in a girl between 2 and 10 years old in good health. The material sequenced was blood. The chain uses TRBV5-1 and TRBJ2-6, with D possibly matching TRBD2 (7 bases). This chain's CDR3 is CASRQGGTGANVLTF. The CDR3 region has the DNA TGCGCCAGCAGACAGGGAGGGACTGGGGCCAACGTCCTGACTTTC.